A selection of T cell receptor beta chains follows, all from one sample in a study of T cell responses to AZD1222 COVID-19 vaccine. Using immunoSEQ multiplex PCR, the repertoire was profiled, and TCRdb retains in-frame clones only, with some absent. The sample lists roughly 110,000 clones; 87% were seen once. Sequenced material: peripheral blood, taken on day 0 of AZD1222 vaccination. These receptors were obtained from an adult in good health. The CDR3 runs from the conserved cysteine through the conserved F or W. The D gene is left open where the match is weak. Where a row states a size, it is once, few, many or the class of an expanded clone; other rows omit it.

NA,TRBV21-1,TRBJ1-5,NA,TGTGCCAGCAGCAAAGCGCCTCCCGACAGGGGTCAGCCCCAGCATTTT,CASSKAPPDRGQPQHF
once,TRBV18,TRBJ2-7,NA,TGTGCCAGCTCACAGGACAGCTACGAGCAGTACTTC,CASSQDSYEQYF
NA,TRBV14,TRBJ1-1,NA,TGTGCCAGCAGCCTCACGACGTTTATTTTCGGCGAAGAAGCTTTCTTT,CASSLTTFIFGEEAFF
NA,TRBV6-5,TRBJ1-2,TRBD1,TGTGCCAGCAGTAAGCGACAGGGGGCTGGCTATGGCTACACCTTC,CASSKRQGAGYGYTF
NA,TRBV28,TRBJ2-6,NA,TGTGCCAGCAGTTTACAGGGGACTGGGGCCAACGTCCTGACTTTC,CASSLQGTGANVLTF
NA,TRBV10-1,TRBJ1-3,NA,TGCGCCAGCAGTGATTTATTCGGACGGACACATGGAAACACCATATATTTT,CASSDLFGRTHGNTIYF
NA,TRBV7-2,TRBJ2-7,NA,TGTGCCAGCAGCTTCGAGTGGGGATACGAGCAGTACTTC,CASSFEWGYEQYF
NA,TRBV5-1,TRBJ2-7,NA,TGCGCCAGCAGCTATTCGGACGGACCCTACGAGCAGTACTTC,CASSYSDGPYEQYF
NA,TRBV4-3,TRBJ2-5,NA,TGCGCCAGCAGCCAAGAGGATCAGCGGCCAGAGACCCAGTACTTC,CASSQEDQRPETQYF
once,TRBV2,TRBJ1-2,NA,TGTGCCAGCAGACGTCTACCGGGGGACTATGGCTACACCTTC,CASRRLPGDYGYTF
NA,TRBV5-1,TRBJ1-2,TRBD1,TGCGCCAGCAGCAGGGGACCGGGACAGGCGAATGGCTACACCTTC,CASSRGPGQANGYTF
NA,TRBV20-1,TRBJ1-2,NA,TGCAGTGCTAGTGGGGGCTTGGACTATGGCTACACCTTC,CSASGGLDYGYTF
NA,TRBV10-2,TRBJ1-1,NA,TGCGCCAGCAGTCGCCAAAGCACTGAAGCTTTCTTT,CASSRQSTEAFF
NA,TRBV4-1,TRBJ1-6,NA,TGCGCCAGCAGCCAAAAAACAGGGAGCTCCTATAATTCACCCCTCCACTTT,CASSQKTGSSYNSPLHF
NA,TRBV4-3,TRBJ1-2,NA,TGCGCCAGCAGCTATCGCAGGGCCCCTAACTATGGCTACACCTTC,CASSYRRAPNYGYTF
NA,TRBV19,TRBJ1-4,NA,TGTGCCAGTAGTATAGCTGCCCAGGATAAACTGTTTTTT,CASSIAAQDKLFF
NA,TRBV27,TRBJ1-6,NA,TGTGCCAGCAGTTCGGACAGTGGATTTAATTCACCCCTCCACTTT,CASSSDSGFNSPLHF
NA,TRBV6-6,TRBJ1-4,TRBD1,TGTGCCAGCAGACCGGGACAGGGACGTGAAAAACTGTTTTTT,CASRPGQGREKLFF
NA,TRBV9,TRBJ1-1,NA,TGTGCCAGCAGCCCCCTCAGAGGGAATGAAGCTTTCTTT,CASSPLRGNEAFF
once,TRBV30,TRBJ1-5,TRBD1,TGTGCCTGGAGAGGACAGGGGTTTCAGCCCCAGCATTTT,CAWRGQGFQPQHF
NA,TRBV5-1,TRBJ1-1,NA,TGCGCCAGCAGCTTGGGGAAAGACATCCACATGAACACTGAAGCTTTCTTT,CASSLGKDIHMNTEAFF
NA,TRBV5-4,TRBJ2-1,NA,TGTGCCAGCAGCGACCAGGGTAACAATGAGCAGTTCTTC,CASSDQGNNEQFF
NA,TRBV29-1,TRBJ2-3,TRBD1,TGCAGCGTTGCCGGGACAGGGGGCGCCGATGGCACAGATACGCAGTATTTT,CSVAGTGGADGTDTQYF
NA,TRBV30,TRBJ1-3,NA,TGTGCCTGGAGTCCCTGGGTCAGGAGCTCTGGAAACACCATATATTTT,CAWSPWVRSSGNTIYF
NA,TRBV16,TRBJ1-6,NA,TGTGCCAGCAGCCAAAGCGCTGTCGGGCCCCTCCACTTT,CASSQSAVGPLHF
NA,TRBV4-1,TRBJ1-2,TRBD1,TGCGCCAGCAGCCAAGGGACAGGGCCGTATGGCTACACCTTC,CASSQGTGPYGYTF
NA,TRBV25-1,TRBJ1-6,NA,TGTGCCAGCAGTGAATCAGCAGGGTGGAATTCACCCCTCCACTTT,CASSESAGWNSPLHF
few,TRBV5-4,TRBJ2-1,NA,TGTGCCAGCAGCTCGAGCTCCTACAATGAGCAGTTCTTC,CASSSSSYNEQFF
NA,TRBV28,TRBJ1-2,NA,TGTGCCAGCAGTCCACCAGGGGCAAACTATGGCTACACCTTC,CASSPPGANYGYTF
NA,TRBV5-1,TRBJ2-3,NA,TGCGCCAGCAATGGGGGATTCACAGATACGCAGTATTTT,CASNGGFTDTQYF
NA,TRBV10-3,TRBJ2-3,TRBD1,TGTGCCATCAGTTCCCTGACAGGGGCTCCGGATACGCAGTATTTT,CAISSLTGAPDTQYF
NA,TRBV24-1,TRBJ2-1,TRBD1,TGTGCCACCAGTGCCCGGGACAGGGCGAATGAGCAGTTCTTC,CATSARDRANEQFF
few,TRBV19,TRBJ2-7,NA,TGTGCCAGTAACCCGGACGGAACCTACGAGCAGTACTTC,CASNPDGTYEQYF
NA,TRBV6-5,TRBJ2-7,NA,TGTGCCAGCAGTTACTCGGCAGGGGACCCGTACGAGCAGTACTTC,CASSYSAGDPYEQYF
few,TRBV24-1,TRBJ2-1,TRBD1,TGTGCCACCAGTGAGTGCCTACAGGACAGGGTTTTAGACAATGAGCAGTTCTTC,CATSECLQDRVLDNEQFF
once,TRBV15,TRBJ1-6,NA,TGTGCCACCAGCAGAGGACTGGCAGGGAATTCACCCCTCCACTTT,CATSRGLAGNSPLHF
NA,TRBV3-1/TRBV3-2,TRBJ1-3,TRBD1,TGTGCCAGCAGCCATTCGGACAGGGGCGACACCATATATTTT,CASSHSDRGDTIYF
NA,TRBV2,TRBJ1-5,NA,TGTGCCAGCCGCAAGGGGTATAGCAATCAGCCCCAGCATTTT,CASRKGYSNQPQHF
NA,TRBV15,TRBJ2-5,NA,TGTGCCACCAGCAGAGGTGGGGTGAGGGGGACCCAGTACTTC,CATSRGGVRGTQYF
NA,TRBV14,TRBJ1-4,NA,TGTGCCAGCAGCCGCGGGCCCGAAAAACTGTTTTTT,CASSRGPEKLFF
NA,TRBV19,TRBJ1-3,TRBD1,TGTGCCAGTACCGGGACAGGGTTCAAAGGAAACACCATATATTTT,CASTGTGFKGNTIYF
NA,TRBV7-2,TRBJ2-7,NA,TGTGCCAGCAGCCCGGACTTGCGCGAGCAGTACTTC,CASSPDLREQYF
NA,TRBV20-1,TRBJ1-5,NA,TGCAGTGCTAGTTACCAGGGTGATCCCCAGCATTTT,CSASYQGDPQHF
NA,TRBV14,TRBJ2-3,NA,TGTGCCAGCAGCCAAGGAACTATGACTGGCAGGGATACGCAGTATTTT,CASSQGTMTGRDTQYF
NA,TRBV19,TRBJ1-1,NA,TGTGCCAGTAGTCGATTGGGGTATTTGGCTGAAGCTTTCTTT,CASSRLGYLAEAFF
NA,TRBV6-5,TRBJ1-2,TRBD1,TGTGCCAGCAGCGGACAGGGGGCCCGACACTATGGCTACACCTTC,CASSGQGARHYGYTF
NA,TRBV6-6,TRBJ2-7,TRBD2,TGTGCCAGCAGCCAGATCGGGGGGTGGGAGCAGTACTTC,CASSQIGGWEQYF
NA,TRBV30,TRBJ2-2,NA,TGTGCCTGGCACGCACAGGGTAGGGTTGGCACCGGGGAGCTGTTTTTT,CAWHAQGRVGTGELFF
few,TRBV27,TRBJ2-1,NA,TGTGCCAGCAGTTTTGGGAAGGGGAATGAGCAGTTCTTC,CASSFGKGNEQFF
NA,TRBV5-6,TRBJ1-1,NA,TGTGCCAGCAGATTCGGAGCGGCTGAAGCTTTCTTT,CASRFGAAEAFF
NA,TRBV18,TRBJ2-2,NA,TGTGCCAGCTCAGGTCCAGGGAGAACCGGGGAGCTGTTTTTT,CASSGPGRTGELFF
NA,TRBV15,TRBJ2-1,NA,TGTGCCACCCGTAGCGGAGGGTCCTACAATGAGCAGTTCTTC,CATRSGGSYNEQFF
NA,TRBV15,TRBJ1-4,TRBD1,TGTGCCACCAGCAGAGACAGGGGGGCTGAAAAACTGTTTTTT,CATSRDRGAEKLFF
NA,TRBV7-2,TRBJ2-7,TRBD1,TGTGCCAGCAGCTTAGCGCTAGTCGGGACAGGGGGCGCCGAGCAGTACTTC,CASSLALVGTGGAEQYF